The 3 T cell receptor beta chains below were found in one sample sequenced in a study of blood T cell repertoires in COVID-19. TCRdb's copy holds only in-frame clones and misses some; the assay was immunoSEQ multiplex PCR. The sample lists around 240,000 clones; about 90% were seen once. The material sequenced was PBMCs or T cells enriched from blood (not recorded which). These receptors all come from a man in his fifties who had been exposed to COVID-19.

V usage is TRBV7-3 and J usage is TRBJ2-5; 12 bases map to TRBD1. The V gene end was trimmed by 0 bases and the J gene end by 5 bases; junction bases not matched to a gene: 4. Germline V gene sequence: CDR1 SGHTA, CDR2 FQGTGA. The CDR3 contains 16 residues. The CDR3: CASSLTGTGGWETQYF. Written as DNA, the CDR3 is TGTGCCAGCAGCTTAACCGGGACAGGGGGCTGGGAGACCCAGTACTTC.

The sample holds a few counts of this clone. The gene calls are TRBV3-1 (or the pseudogene TRBV3-2) and TRBJ1-6, with D unclear. Trimming took off 0 bases at V and 9 bases at J, with 12 bases between the two ends. Germline V lookup: CDR1 LGHDT, CDR2 YNNKEL (reference sequence). The CDR3 contains 15 residues. The CDR3 region is CASSQDFTQLSPLHF. The CDR3 coding sequence is TGTGCCAGCAGCCAAGACTTCACCCAACTTTCACCCCTCCACTTT.

The CDR3 DNA reads TGTGCCAGCAGTTTGGCGGCCGTGAACACCGGGGAGCTGTTTTTT. Protein sequence: CASSLAAVNTGELFF. V and J are TRBV27 and TRBJ2-2; D call uncertain. This CDR3 comprises 15 residues. With 3 bases removed from V and 1 base from J, the gap between germline ends came to 9 bases. Germline CDR1 reads MNHEY; CDR2 reads SMNVEV (reference sequence).